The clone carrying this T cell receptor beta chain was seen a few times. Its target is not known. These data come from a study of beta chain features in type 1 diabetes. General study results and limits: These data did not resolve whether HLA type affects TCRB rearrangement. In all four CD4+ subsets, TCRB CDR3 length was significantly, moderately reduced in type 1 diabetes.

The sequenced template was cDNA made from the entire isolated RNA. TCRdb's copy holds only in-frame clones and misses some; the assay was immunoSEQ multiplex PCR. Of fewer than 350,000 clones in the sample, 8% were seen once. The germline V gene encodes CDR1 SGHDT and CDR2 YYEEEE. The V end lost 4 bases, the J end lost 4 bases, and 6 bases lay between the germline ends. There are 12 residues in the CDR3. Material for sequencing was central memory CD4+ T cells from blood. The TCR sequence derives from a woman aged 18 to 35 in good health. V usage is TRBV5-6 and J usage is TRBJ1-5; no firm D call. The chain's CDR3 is CASSQDNQPQHF. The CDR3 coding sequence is TGTGCCAGCAGCCAGGATAATCAGCCCCAGCATTTT.